Listed below are T cell receptor beta chains from one sample, sequenced in a study of T cell responses to AZD1222 COVID-19 vaccine. Some clones are missing from TCRdb's copy, which holds only in-frame ones; the method was immunoSEQ multiplex PCR. The sample contains about 140,000 clones, just over 90% of which appear only once. This specimen consisted of peripheral blood, obtained 28 days after the second AZD1222 dose. The receptors shown here come from an adult who received the AZD1222 COVID-19 vaccine. Both conserved end residues are trimmed from each CDR3. Not all rows give a size; the values are once, few, many and, for expanded clones, a class.

length	V	J	size	CDR3
13	TRBV5-1	TRBJ1-4	once	ASSLKGDAGEKLF
13	TRBV27	TRBJ1-5	-	ASTPSGQGGQPQH
12	TRBV10-2	TRBJ1-2	-	ASSVGKTGYGYT
11	TRBV30	TRBJ1-1	-	AWSAEEDTEAF
11	TRBV5-6	TRBJ1-1	once	ASSLVSNTEAF
14	TRBV19	TRBJ1-1	-	ASSKGPGQGKTEAF
14	TRBV21-1	TRBJ1-4	-	ASSKAGGPVNEKLF
14	TRBV21-1	TRBJ1-5	-	ASRMGGDNRNQPQH
13	TRBV7-2	TRBJ2-1	-	ASSTPGTGKAEQF
12	TRBV2	TRBJ1-4	-	ASRNRWLKEKLF
11	TRBV4-2	TRBJ1-1	-	ASSQDRGAEAF
13	TRBV15	TRBJ1-5	-	ATSRAGNRGQPQH
13	TRBV19	TRBJ2-3	-	ASSERDRYTDTQY
15	TRBV7-9	TRBJ1-3	-	ASSFETLGNSGNTIY
11	TRBV3-1/TRBV3-2	TRBJ2-5	-	ASSPLWQETQY
16	TRBV11-3	TRBJ1-1	-	ASSQTGGAGRMNTEAF
8	TRBV29-1	TRBJ1-1	-	SAGTLEAF
13	TRBV23-1	TRBJ2-5	once	ASSRHHGSGETQY
11	TRBV6-1	TRBJ2-7	-	ASSEFLDVGQY
11	TRBV18	TRBJ1-1	-	ASSLGPNTEAF
10	TRBV12-3/TRBV12-4	TRBJ1-1	-	ATRGARTEAF
12	TRBV7-2	TRBJ1-5	-	ASSLIRGGQPQH
13	TRBV4-2	TRBJ2-5	-	ASSLEGGLGETQY
12	TRBV18	TRBJ2-3	-	ASSPQGSGDTQY
12	TRBV5-4	TRBJ1-2	-	ASSSRTPNYGYT
14	TRBV5-1	TRBJ2-3	-	ASSLGGTARADTQY
13	TRBV4-2	TRBJ1-1	once	ASSQPGQMNTEAF
13	TRBV5-3	TRBJ1-5	-	ARSPQAGNGQPQH
13	TRBV6-5	TRBJ1-2	-	ASSKTGPLGYGYT
14	TRBV27	TRBJ1-5	-	ASSRSGTGIHQPQH
13	TRBV15	TRBJ2-2	-	ATTHVLPGAGELF
10	TRBV6-5	TRBJ2-1	few	ASSYSFNEQF
17	TRBV27	TRBJ1-6	-	ASSLRMRQGGRNNSPLH
14	TRBV18	TRBJ1-4	-	ASSPFTRGTNEKLF
9	TRBV29-1	TRBJ2-7	-	SVGGLGEQY
11	TRBV7-3	TRBJ1-1	-	ASSMTVNTEAF
13	TRBV27	TRBJ1-4	-	ASRTRGQTNEKLF
12	TRBV2	TRBJ2-7	-	ASRGFPVTYEQY
11	TRBV29-1	TRBJ2-7	-	SARTGDSYEQY
11	TRBV5-1	TRBJ1-2	once	ASSLGHPGGYT
14	TRBV7-3	TRBJ2-5	few	ASSPAPTSVGETQY
14	TRBV19	TRBJ1-1	-	ASSMRRGLRNTEAF